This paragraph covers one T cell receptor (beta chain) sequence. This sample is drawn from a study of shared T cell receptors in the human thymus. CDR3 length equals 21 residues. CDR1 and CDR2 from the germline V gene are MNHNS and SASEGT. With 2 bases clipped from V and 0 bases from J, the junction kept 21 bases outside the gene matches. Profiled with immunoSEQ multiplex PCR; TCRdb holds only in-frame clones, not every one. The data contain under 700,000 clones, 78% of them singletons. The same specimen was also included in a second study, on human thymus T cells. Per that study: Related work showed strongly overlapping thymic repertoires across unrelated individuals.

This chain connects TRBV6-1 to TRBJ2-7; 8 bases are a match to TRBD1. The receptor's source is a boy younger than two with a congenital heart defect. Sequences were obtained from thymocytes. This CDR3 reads CASSERSIEDRGLQLSYEQYF. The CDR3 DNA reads TGTGCCAGCAGTGAACGCTCCATTGAAGACAGGGGCCTACAACTCTCCTACGAGCAGTACTTC.